This entry lists 10 T cell receptor beta chains sequenced from one sample in a study of T cell changes during pregnancy in multiple sclerosis. TCRdb keeps only in-frame clones here, not all; method: immunoSEQ multiplex PCR. The repertoire has tens of thousands of clones, approximately 80% of them found once; the top ten carry approximately 0.64%. Sequenced material: CD4+ T cells from peripheral blood mononuclear cells, taken before pregnancy. Receptors originate from a female donor with multiple sclerosis, enrolled in a pregnancy study.

The chain combines TRBV5-8 with TRBJ1-2; TRBD1 matches at 7 bases. V lost 4 bases and J lost 6; bases outside the gene matches: 6. Looked up from germline, CDR1 is SGHTS and CDR2 is YDEGEE. The CDR3 runs to 13 residues. Here the CDR3 reads CASSVNRGHGYTF. The CDR3 nucleotides are TGTGCCAGCAGCGTCAACAGGGGCCATGGCTACACCTTC.

V and J are TRBV7-3 and TRBJ1-4, with 7 positions matching TRBD1. V was clipped by 4 bases and J by 8 bases; unmatched bases: 10. The CDR3 has 15 residues. Germline V gene lookup returns CDR1 SGHTA and CDR2 FQGTGA. CDR3 in DNA: TGTGCCAGCAGCTCGACCCCAGGGGGGAACGAAAAACTGTTTTTT. It encodes CASSSTPGGNEKLFF. Based on the CDR3 plus reference TRBV7-3 and TRBJ1-4, the full variable domain is GAGVSQTPSNKVTEKGKYVELRCDPISGHTALYWYRQSLGQGPEFLIYFQGTGAADDSGLPNDRFFAVRPEGSVSTLKIQRTERGDSAVYLCASSSTPGGNEKLFFGSGTQLSVL.

The rearrangement joins TRBV7-8 to TRBJ2-7, with D perhaps TRBD2 (6 bases). The CDR3 runs 13 residues. The V gene lost 0 bases and the J gene lost 6 bases, with 9 bases spanning the gap. The germline V gene has CDR1 SGHVS and CDR2 FQNEAQ. CDR3 nucleotides: TGTGCCAGCAGCTTAGCAAGGGACTCCGAGCAGTACTTC. Translating gives CASSLARDSEQYF.

V usage is TRBV29-1 and J usage is TRBJ2-7; 11 bases agree with TRBD2. In germline, CDR1 is SQVTM, CDR2 ANQGSEA. With 5 bases clipped from V and 4 bases from J, the junction kept 4 bases outside the gene matches. The CDR3 is 13 amino acids. CDR3 residues: CSVYGTSGYEQYF. In DNA, the CDR3 is TGCAGCGTTTACGGGACTAGCGGTTACGAGCAGTACTTC.

V and J are TRBV11-3 and TRBJ2-7; TRBD1 matches at 12 bases. Germline lookup yields CDR1 SGHNT and CDR2 YENEEA. The CDR3 spans 15 residues. V dropped 4 bases and J dropped 6; count of bases not matched to a gene: 7. CDR3 nucleotide sequence: TGTGCCAGCAGCTGGGGACAGGGGGCGAGCACCGAGCAGTACTTC. Protein product: CASSWGQGASTEQYF.

V usage is TRBV7-2 and J usage is TRBJ2-7, with D possibly TRBD1 on 5 matching bases. Trimming took off 1 base at V and 1 base at J, with 11 bases between the two ends. Germline CDR1 SGHTA, CDR2 FQGNSA. This CDR3 is built from 15 residues. CDR3 loop: CASSLGQSPSYEQYF. As DNA, the CDR3 is TGTGCCAGCAGCTTAGGACAGTCACCTTCCTACGAGCAGTACTTC. The full variable domain, with the rest looked up from reference TRBV7-2 and TRBJ2-7, is GAGVSQSPSNKVTEKGKDVELRCDPISGHTALYWYRQSLGQGLEFLIYFQGNSAPDKSGLPSDRFSAERTGGSVSTLTIQRTQQEDSAVYLCASSLGQSPSYEQYFGPGTRLTVT.

The rearrangement uses TRBV7-2 and TRBJ1-5, with D unclear. The CDR3 spans 13 residues. V lost 5 bases to trimming and J lost 3 bases, with 8 bases between them. The germline gives CDR1 SGHTA, CDR2 FQGNSA. CDR3 loop: CASSPGHNQPQHF. CDR3 DNA sequence: TGTGCCAGCAGCCCTGGGCACAATCAGCCCCAGCATTTT.

The chain uses TRBV18 and TRBJ2-7; D unclear. Trimming pared 5 bases from V and 0 bases from J, leaving 11 bases between. The CDR3 consists of 14 residues. Per germline, CDR1 KGHSH and CDR2 LQKENI. The CDR3 loop is CASSFITSSYEQYF. The DNA of the CDR3 is TGTGCCAGCTCATTTATTACGAGCTCCTACGAGCAGTACTTC.

The chain joins TRBV27 to TRBJ1-2; TRBD1 might be the D (6 bases). Per the germline V gene, CDR1 is MNHEY and CDR2 is SMNVEV (reference sequence). The CDR3 spans 15 residues. Trimming removed 5 bases at V and 4 bases at J, with 17 bases between. CDR3 in amino acids: CASSPNDRNFYGYTF. Written as DNA, the CDR3 is TGTGCCAGCAGTCCTAACGACAGGAATTTCTATGGCTACACCTTC.

The chain uses TRBV5-1 and TRBJ2-3, with a possible D match to TRBD2 (5 bases). This CDR3 is built from 14 residues. Germline CDR1 is SGHRS and CDR2 is YFSETQ. Trimming stripped 4 bases from V and 2 bases from J, with 11 bases between. CDR3 DNA sequence: TGCGCCAGCAGCCCAGGACTTCACACAGATACGCAGTATTTT. Protein product: CASSPGLHTDTQYF.